The clone carrying this T cell receptor beta chain occurred many times. Its specificity is not known. Per germline, CDR1 SQVTM and CDR2 ANQGSEA. The CDR3 contains 13 residues. V was trimmed by 6 bases and J by 1 base, leaving 12 bases between them. The sample originates from a study of identical twins. Whole-study results and caveats: The study drew conclusions from cross-sectional statistical analysis, not from following the same donors. Beta out-of-frame sequences displayed a weaker excess of sharing between twins.

Among all donors, each was a healthy Caucasian. Addition of a universal primer site occurred through template switching, and cDNA carried unique molecular identifiers. TCRdb called the 5' RACE reads again in MiXCR, with one record for every CDR3 protein. The profile shows hundreds of thousands of distinct CDR3 sequences, roughly an eighth of them singletons. The sample was also linked to a second study, of yellow fever vaccine responses in identical twins.

The sequence derives from a woman between 18 and 30 years old in good health. Source material: CD8+ T cells sorted from blood. This rearrangement joins TRBV29-1 to TRBJ1-2; unclear D gene. The CDR3 loop reads CSVGGSDNYGYTF. The CDR3 nucleotides read TGCAGCGTCGGAGGGTCTGATAACTATGGCTACACCTTC.